These 25 T cell receptor beta chains share one sample of origin, sequenced in a study of response to subunit inactivated influenza vaccine. TCRdb re-analysed the RT-PCR reads in MiXCR, keeping a single row per CDR3 protein. The sample has 200,000 to 300,000 distinct CDR3 sequences; approximately 12% are singletons. The material sequenced was non-naive T cells sorted from PBMCs, taken 14 days before vaccination. These receptors all come from a man aged 45-65 years who received an inactivated influenza vaccine.

This clonotype was observed many times. The V and J genes are TRBV7-3 and TRBJ2-1; 7 bases are shared with TRBD2. After removal of 6 bases from V and 7 bases from J, the junction contained 6 bases not matched to a gene. The CDR3 extends over 13 amino acids. Germline-derived CDR1 and CDR2 are SGHTA and FQGTGA. CDR3 region: CASSLSGANEQFF. CDR3 in DNA: TGTGCCAGCAGTCTAAGCGGGGCTAATGAGCAGTTCTTC.

This clonotype has just a few counts. The chain has TRBV7-9 and TRBJ2-7; 10 positions agree with TRBD1. The CDR3 extends over 16 amino acids. V lost 5 bases, J lost 4 bases, and 11 bases stayed unmatched. The V gene's germline CDR1 is SEHNR and CDR2 FQNEAQ (reference sequence). CDR3 residues: CASSLYRDRGAYEQYF. The DNA of the CDR3 is TGTGCCAGCAGCCTATACCGGGACAGGGGAGCTTACGAGCAGTACTTC.

The chain has TRBV6-5 and TRBJ2-1; 8 positions match TRBD1. CDR1 and CDR2 (germline): MNHEY, SVGAGI. J gave up 2 bases and V 5 bases, and 8 bases lay outside the gene matches. The CDR3 totals 16 residues. The CDR3, as DNA: TGTGCCAGCAGTCTCGACAGGGGCTACCCCTACAATGAGCAGTTCTTC. This gives the protein CASSLDRGYPYNEQFF.

A few counts support this clonotype. The chain employs TRBV6-1 and TRBJ1-1; unclear D gene. Between the trimmed V and J ends, which lost 8 bases and 0 bases, there was a span of 19 bases. CDR1 and CDR2 (germline): MNHNS, SASEGT. The CDR3 covers 16 residues. The CDR3 DNA reads as TGTGCCAGCCCGGCCCGGACCCACCCACTGAACACTGAAGCTTTCTTT. Residues: CASPARTHPLNTEAFF.

This clonotype was detected ten times or more. In DNA form, the CDR3 reads TGCGCCAGCCGGGGAGGAACTGAAGCTTTCTTT. As protein: CASRGGTEAFF. The chain combines TRBV5-1 with TRBJ1-1; D is ambiguous. Between the trimmed V and J ends, which lost 7 bases and 5 bases, there was a span of 9 bases. This CDR3 comprises 11 residues. From germline, CDR1 is SGHRS and CDR2 YFSETQ.

CDR3 bases: TGTGCCAGCAGCCAGTTAGGGGTCTATGAGCAGTTCTTC. Translating it yields CASSQLGVYEQFF. The chain is built from TRBV3-1 and TRBJ2-1, with a tentative D call TRBD1 (5 bases). This CDR3 contains 13 residues. Trimming removed 3 bases at V and 8 bases at J, with 11 bases between. Germline V lookup: CDR1 LGHDT, CDR2 YNNKEL (reference sequence).

This clonotype appeared a few times. This chain joins TRBV7-9 and TRBJ2-5; TRBD2 matches 7 bases. The CDR3 runs 15 residues. Germline values: CDR1 SEHNR, CDR2 FQNEAQ (reference sequence). Trimming cost V 4 bases and J 7 bases; bases outside gene matches: 12. The chain's CDR3 is CASSSPEPGRGTQYF. CDR3 DNA: TGTGCCAGCAGCTCCCCGGAGCCAGGGAGGGGGACCCAGTACTTC. Full variable domain (rest looked up from reference TRBV7-9 and TRBJ2-5): DTGVSQNPRHKITKRGQNVTFRCDPISEHNRLYWYRQTLGQGPEFLTYFQNEAQLEKSRLLSDRFSAERPKGSFSTLEIQRTEQGDSAMYLCASSSPEPGRGTQYFGPGTRLLVL.

This clonotype was counted many times. This chain links TRBV9 with TRBJ2-5; TRBD1 matches 9 bases. Germline-derived CDR1 and CDR2 are SGDLS and YYNGEE. V lost 0 bases to trimming and J lost 4 bases; unmatched junction nucleotides: 7. This CDR3 contains 16 residues. CDR3 amino acids: CASSVGGQGYGETQYF. CDR3 nucleotides: TGTGCCAGCAGCGTAGGGGGACAGGGATACGGAGAGACCCAGTACTTC.

In this sample, this clonotype turned up a few times. The chain is built from TRBV27 and TRBJ1-5; no firm D call. The CDR3 runs 14 residues. The ends were cut back, 3 bases at V and 0 bases at J, with 6 bases in the middle. Germline CDR1 is MNHEY and CDR2 is SMNVEV (reference sequence). The CDR3 DNA reads TGTGCCAGCAGTTTGCGATATAGCAATCAGCCCCAGCATTTT. Its protein is CASSLRYSNQPQHF.

V is TRBV7-6 and J is TRBJ2-7; weak D call: TRBD2 (5 bases). Germline V lookup: CDR1 SGHVS, CDR2 FNYEAQ. CDR3 size: 13 residues. Trimming pared 3 bases from V and 2 bases from J, leaving 8 bases between. In DNA form, the CDR3 reads TGTGCCAGCAGCTTTAGCGTGGCCTACGAGCAGTACTTC. It translates to CASSFSVAYEQYF.

The rearrangement uses TRBV12-3 or TRBV12-4 and TRBJ2-7; 9 bases are a match to TRBD1. This CDR3 spans 15 amino acids. Unmatched junction bases numbered 7, after V lost 2 bases and J lost 5 bases. CDR3 in amino acids: CASSLWRTGDHEQYF. For the CDR3, the DNA is TGTGCCAGCAGTTTATGGAGGACAGGGGACCACGAGCAGTACTTC.

This clonotype was seen a handful of times. The genes are TRBV7-2 and TRBJ2-7; D not resolved. The CDR3 runs 13 residues. The ends were cut back, 1 base at V and 0 bases at J, with 4 bases in the middle. Germline loops: CDR1 SGHTA, CDR2 FQGNSA. CDR3 sequence reads: CASSLDASYEQYF. Written as DNA, the CDR3 is TGTGCCAGCAGCTTAGACGCCTCCTACGAGCAGTACTTC.

This clonotype has at least ten counts. This chain uses TRBV7-8 with TRBJ1-5, with D perhaps TRBD1 (5 bases). Germline CDR1 reads SGHVS; CDR2 reads FQNEAQ. This CDR3 contains 17 residues. The V end lost 0 bases, the J end lost 6 bases, and 18 bases lay between the germline ends. The CDR3 spells CASSLALRQNVGQPQHF. CDR3 in DNA: TGTGCCAGCAGCTTAGCGTTGAGACAGAACGTCGGTCAGCCCCAGCATTTT.

The V and J genes are TRBV24-1 and TRBJ1-6; 7 bases are shared with TRBD1. The CDR3 extends over 15 amino acids. Germline lookup yields CDR1 KGHDR and CDR2 SFDVKD. Trimming cost V 8 bases and J 8 bases; bases outside gene matches: 11. Here the CDR3 reads CATNGQEKAHSPLHF. The CDR3 coding sequence is TGTGCCACCAACGGACAGGAAAAAGCTCATTCACCCCTCCACTTT.

In its sample, this clonotype was seen a few times. The chain couples TRBV7-2 to TRBJ1-1; D gene ambiguous. V lost 5 bases, J lost 3 bases, and 10 bases lay in between. This CDR3 has 13 amino acids. The V gene's germline CDR1 is SGHTA and CDR2 FQGNSA. In nucleotides, the CDR3 is TGTGCCAGCAGCATCCGACGAGACACTGAAGCTTTCTTT. As protein: CASSIRRDTEAFF.

The table lists this clonotype with many counts. The CDR3 here is CASGKPPSGTAYEQYF. CDR3 nucleotides: TGTGCCAGCGGCAAACCACCTAGCGGGACCGCCTACGAGCAGTACTTC. The chain uses TRBV6-2 or TRBV6-3 and TRBJ2-7; TRBD2 matches at 9 bases. Germline-derived CDR1 and CDR2 are MNHEY and SVGEGT. V was pared by 8 bases and J by 2 bases, with 13 bases of the junction left unmatched. This CDR3 has 16 amino acids.

This clonotype has a count of ten or more. The chain employs TRBV7-2 and TRBJ2-5, with 11 bases fitting TRBD1. The CDR3 is 15 residues long. Germline V gene sequence: CDR1 SGHTA, CDR2 FQGNSA. With 6 bases clipped from V and 5 bases from J, the junction kept 8 bases outside the gene matches. As DNA, the CDR3 is TGTGCCAGCAGGGAAGGACAGGGGGCTTTTGAGACCCAGTACTTC. This encodes CASREGQGAFETQYF.

This clonotype has only a few counts. The chain is built from TRBV9 and TRBJ2-1, with TRBD2 as a possible D gene (6 bases). V was pared by 4 bases and J by 10 bases, with 15 bases between. The germline CDR1 and CDR2 sequences are SGDLS and YYNGEE. The CDR3 is 13 amino acids. The CDR3 spells CASSPRGGAEQFF. The CDR3 nucleotides read TGTGCCAGCAGCCCTAGAGGCGGGGCGGAGCAGTTCTTC. Looking up the rest from reference TRBV9 and TRBJ2-1 gives the full variable domain: DSGVTQTPKHLITATGQRVTLRCSPRSGDLSVYWYQQSLDQGLQFLIQYYNGEERAKGNILERFSAQQFPDLHSELNLSSLELGDSALYFCASSPRGGAEQFFGPGTRLTVL.

This clonotype was detected a few times. V is TRBV3-1 and J is TRBJ2-1; 7 nucleotides align to TRBD2. The CDR3 covers 15 residues. The V and J ends lost 0 bases and 7 bases, in that order; junction bases with no gene match: 6. Germline V gene lookup returns CDR1 LGHDT and CDR2 YNNKEL (reference sequence). The CDR3 reads CASSQDFGLGNEQFF. For the CDR3, the DNA is TGTGCCAGCAGCCAAGATTTCGGACTAGGGAATGAGCAGTTCTTC.

The CDR3 DNA is TGTGCCAGCAGGCGGGGGCAGTCCAACTACGAGCAGTACTTC. Translated: CASRRGQSNYEQYF. This chain links TRBV2 with TRBJ2-7; a weak D match, TRBD2 (7 bases). This CDR3 has 14 amino acids. Trimming took off 6 bases at V and 3 bases at J, with 15 bases between the two ends. Germline loops: CDR1 SNHLY, CDR2 FYNNEI.

This clonotype was detected a few times. The chain joins TRBV6-2 or TRBV6-3 to TRBJ2-3, with a tentative D call TRBD2 (5 bases). Germline-derived CDR1 and CDR2 are MNHEY and SVGEGT. This CDR3 contains 12 residues. V lost 2 bases to trimming and J lost 6 bases, with 6 bases between them. The CDR3 DNA reads TGTGCCAGCAGTTACGGGGAGGATACGCAGTATTTT. This translates into CASSYGEDTQYF.

Many counts were recorded for this clonotype. The chain employs TRBV30 and TRBJ1-4; 7 positions match TRBD1. There are 14 residues in the CDR3. Germline CDR1 GTSNPN, CDR2 SVGIG (reference sequence). The V segment lost 1 base and the J segment 4 bases; nucleotides outside the gene matches: 3. CDR3 region: CAWSGGQFNEKLFF. In DNA form, the CDR3 reads TGTGCCTGGAGTGGGGGACAGTTTAATGAAAAACTGTTTTTT.

This clonotype has only a few counts. The chain has TRBV20-1 and TRBJ2-3; the match to TRBD2 covers 7 bases. The V gene's germline CDR1 is DFQATT and CDR2 SNEGSKA (reference sequence). CDR3 size: 13 residues. J lost 3 bases, V lost 5 bases, and 5 bases had no gene match. CDR3: CSAAIGGTDTQYF. CDR3 nucleotides: TGCAGTGCTGCTATCGGGGGGACAGATACGCAGTATTTT.

The table lists this clonotype with many counts. The V call is TRBV3-1, the J call TRBJ2-1; possible D gene TRBD2, 7 bases. CDR1 is LGHDT and CDR2 is YNNKEL in the germline V gene (reference sequence). The CDR3 loop spans 15 amino acids. Between the trimmed V and J ends, which lost 7 bases and 7 bases, there was a span of 20 bases. The CDR3 reads CASTLGAGVPNEQFF. CDR3 bases: TGTGCCAGCACCCTGGGGGCGGGAGTCCCTAATGAGCAGTTCTTC.

This clonotype was recorded at least ten times. The CDR3 nucleotides are TGCGCCAGCAGCCAAGATATAGCGGGGTCCTACGAGCAGTACTTC. Its protein is CASSQDIAGSYEQYF. V is TRBV4-3 and J is TRBJ2-7, with 8 bases fitting TRBD2. With V trimmed by 0 bases and J by 1 base, 2 bases remained unmatched. The CDR3 sequence is 15 residues long. Germline V gene data show CDR1 as LGHNA and CDR2 as YSLEER.